Here is one TCR beta chain with its context. This entry belongs to a study of blood T cell repertoires in COVID-19. Study information: Collection of acute and convalescent COVID-19 samples took place in the United States, Italy and Spain. PBMCs, B-cell-depleted T cells, or T cells were the source of the cDNA or gDNA that made up the material.

The CDR3 runs 15 residues. CDR1 is MNHEY, CDR2 SVGAGI, per germline. Trimming left V 0 bases short and J 2 bases short, with 8 bases between. In the original analysis: Amplification with reference gene primers provided the estimates of nucleated cell counts. The table came from immunoSEQ multiplex PCR; TCRdb's copy has only in-frame clones and leaves some out. The DNA was the basis for D and trimming; V, J and clone size are from that table. The sample includes 150,000 to 200,000 clones, over 85% of them seen just once. The clonotype originates from a woman aged 45 to 65 with acute or convalescent COVID-19. Sequencing was done on a sample of peripheral blood. The chain has TRBV6-5 and TRBJ1-3, with TRBD1 as a possible D gene (5 bases). CDR3 sequence reads: CASSYSQGPGNTIYF. The CDR3 DNA reads TGTGCCAGCAGTTACTCCCAGGGTCCTGGAAACACCATATATTTT.